This T cell receptor (beta chain) was captured by sequencing in a study of cytomegalovirus exposure and HLA in healthy donors. Regarding this clone: Its antigen is undetermined.

Study-level results: In a later analysis, donors in an Asian-associated ancestry cluster reportedly had fewer N-insertions in productive TCRs than the cohort mean. In vitro experiments confirmed that a few CMV-associated chains were specific for CMV antigens.

With 60 Vbeta and 13 Jbeta primers, the PCR was carried out. Per the original data handling: As a later analysis found, there were 80 million to 90 million unique TCR beta chains, of which roughly 11 million were shared. TCRdb's table, derived via immunoSEQ multiplex PCR, lists solely in-frame clones and lacks some. The V and J calls and clone size are taken from that table; D and trimming were inferred from the DNA. The sample carries approximately 160,000 clones, around 77% recorded once. The CDR3 contains 15 residues. Trimming at V came to 4 bases and at J to 4 bases, leaving 6 bases not matched to a gene. Per the germline V gene, CDR1 is SGHRS and CDR2 is YFSETQ.

This receptor was obtained from a woman aged 50 to 60 in good health and CMV-seropositive. The V call is TRBV5-1, the J call TRBJ1-1; 11 bases are shared with TRBD1. Sequenced: PBMCs. In nucleotides, the CDR3 is TGCGCCAGCAGCCTGGGACAGGGGGAAATCACTGAAGCTTTCTTT. Its translation: CASSLGQGEITEAFF.